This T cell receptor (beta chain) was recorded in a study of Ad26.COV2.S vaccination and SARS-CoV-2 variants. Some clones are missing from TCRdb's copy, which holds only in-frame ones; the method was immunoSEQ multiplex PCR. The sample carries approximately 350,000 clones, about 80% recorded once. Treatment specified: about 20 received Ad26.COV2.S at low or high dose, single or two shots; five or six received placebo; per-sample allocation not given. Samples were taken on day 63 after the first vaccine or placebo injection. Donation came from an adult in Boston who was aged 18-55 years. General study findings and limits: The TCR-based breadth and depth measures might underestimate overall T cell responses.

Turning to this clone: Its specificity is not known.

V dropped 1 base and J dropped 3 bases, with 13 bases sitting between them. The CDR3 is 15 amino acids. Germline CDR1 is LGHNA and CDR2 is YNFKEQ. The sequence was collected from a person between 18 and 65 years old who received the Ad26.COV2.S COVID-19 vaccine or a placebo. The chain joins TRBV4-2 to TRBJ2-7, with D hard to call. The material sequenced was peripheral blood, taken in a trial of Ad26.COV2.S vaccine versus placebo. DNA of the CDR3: TGTGCCAGCAGCCAAGCAATGAACAGCCTCTACGAGCAGTACTTC. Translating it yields CASSQAMNSLYEQYF.